This entry is about one TCR beta chain. V shed 2 bases and J shed 5 bases, with 13 bases lying between them. The CDR3 is made up of 14 amino acids. Germline-derived CDR1 and CDR2 are KGHSH and LQKENI. Profiled with immunoSEQ multiplex PCR; TCRdb holds only in-frame clones, not every one. The sample comprises about 180,000 clones, approximately 85% of which are singletons, and 6.2% rests with the top ten. This entry is derived from a study of blood T cell repertoires in COVID-19. In the study overall: Samples of COVID-19 (acute and convalescent) were obtained from the United States, Italy and Spain.

Enrolled through a virtual design, the participants were between about 18 and 100 years of age and came from 24 US areas. Participants had their cohort set by participant-reported clinical history. Among Cohort 3 donors, those recovered had two negative PCRs, clearance, or symptom resolution. The chain recombines TRBV18 with TRBJ2-7, with D perhaps matching TRBD1 (6 bases). The sequence derives from a man aged 35 to 55 who had recovered from COVID-19. Input material: PBMCs or T cells enriched from blood (not recorded which). The CDR3 sequence is CASSPSQGPDEQYF. CDR3 DNA sequence: TGTGCCAGCTCACCATCTCAGGGGCCCGACGAGCAGTACTTC.